The next 12 T cell receptor beta chains were all read from a single sample in a study of OX40 agonist ivuxolimab in advanced cancers. Here immunoSEQ multiplex PCR was the method, and the copy in TCRdb shows in-frame clones only, minus some. The sample shows over 55,000 clones, roughly 89% of them seen only once. The input for sequencing was CD4+ or CD8+ T cells sorted from blood, taken in a trial of the OX40 agonist ivuxolimab. These receptors were taken from an adult with an advanced solid tumor such as melanoma, head and neck, liver or kidney cancer.

The chain uses TRBV7-2 and TRBJ2-2, with D tentatively TRBD2 (7 bases). From germline, CDR1 is SGHTA and CDR2 FQGNSA. The length of the CDR3 is 14 residues. V was cut by 0 bases and J by 11 bases, with 13 bases left in between. CDR3 nucleotide sequence: TGTGCCAGCAGCTTAGCTTTGTCGGGGGGCGAGCTGTTTTTT. Translating it yields CASSLALSGGELFF.

The rearrangement links TRBV2 to TRBJ1-4; 7 bases match TRBD1. This CDR3 has 15 amino acids. The junction had 7 bases not matched to a gene; V was cut back by 6 bases and J by 3 bases. Germline loops: CDR1 SNHLY, CDR2 FYNNEI. Written as DNA, the CDR3 is TGTGCCAGCAGGTCTACCGGGACAGCTAATGAAAAACTGTTTTTT. This sequence encodes CASRSTGTANEKLFF.

The CDR3 reads CASSKGENEQFF. In nucleotides, the CDR3 is TGTGCCAGCAGCAAAGGGGAGAATGAGCAGTTCTTC. The J gene is TRBJ2-1, the V gene TRBV7-6; D might be TRBD1 or TRBD2, each matching 5 bases. Germline CDR1 and CDR2: SGHVS and FNYEAQ. Trimming pared 5 bases from V and 7 bases from J, leaving 9 bases between. The CDR3 runs 12 residues. The full variable domain, in which reference TRBV7-6 and TRBJ2-1 provide the parts outside the CDR3, is GAGVSQSPRYKVTKRGQDVALRCDPISGHVSLYWYRQALGQGPEFLTYFNYEAQQDKSGLPNDRFSAERPEGSISTLTIQRTEQRDSAMYRCASSKGENEQFFGPGTRLTVL.

In DNA, the CDR3 is TGTGCCAGCAGGTTGTCTAAGGGGGATAGCAATCAGCCCCAGCATTTT. This codes for CASRLSKGDSNQPQHF. V gene TRBV6-6 combines with J gene TRBJ1-5; TRBD1 might be the D (6 bases). Germline V CDR1 and CDR2: MNHNY, SVGAGI (reference sequence). With 6 bases removed from V and 0 bases from J, the gap between germline ends came to 15 bases. This CDR3 is built from 16 residues.

The chain links TRBV11-1 to TRBJ2-5, with D possibly TRBD1 on 6 matching bases. V dropped 8 bases and J dropped 5 bases, with 15 bases sitting between them. CDR3 length: 13 amino acids. The germline V gene encodes CDR1 SGHAT and CDR2 FQDESV (reference sequence). Here the CDR3 reads CASSQGGAETQYF. DNA of the CDR3: TGTGCCAGCTCCCAAGGGGGAGCGGAGACCCAGTACTTC.

A single count supports this clone. V usage is TRBV19 and J usage is TRBJ2-1; either TRBD1 or TRBD2 may fit D (6 bases each). The V gene lost 3 bases and the J gene lost 4 bases, with 16 bases spanning the gap. Germline V gene sequence: CDR1 LNHDA, CDR2 SQIVND (reference sequence). The CDR3 is made up of 16 amino acids. CDR3 in DNA: TGTGCCAGTAGTATCTACCAAACGGGGGCGTACAATGAGCAGTTCTTC. Residues: CASSIYQTGAYNEQFF.

This clone is a singleton in its sample. This chain links TRBV2 with TRBJ2-7; D is uncertain. V was shortened by 7 bases and J by 0 bases, with 13 bases between the two germline ends. CDR1 and CDR2 (germline): SNHLY, FYNNEI. This CDR3 comprises 14 residues. The CDR3, as DNA: TGTGCCAGCACTACTCTCTCGAGCTCCTACGAGCAGTACTTC. Translated, it gives CASTTLSSSYEQYF.

Points on this clone: Other DNA variants within this sample encode the same CDR3. The chain has TRBV6-6 and TRBJ1-2, with D uncertain. CDR3 length: 13 amino acids. Trimming stripped 6 bases from V and 0 bases from J, with 8 bases between. Looked up from germline, CDR1 is MNHNY and CDR2 is SVGAGI (reference sequence). CDR3 nucleotide sequence: TGTGCCAGCAGGGGTTCTACTAACTATGGCTACACCTTC. Translated, it gives CASRGSTNYGYTF.

J is TRBJ2-1 and V is TRBV6-6; D is perhaps TRBD2 (5 bases). The germline CDR1 and CDR2 sequences are MNHNY and SVGAGI (reference sequence). The CDR3 length is 12 residues. V was trimmed by 6 bases and J by 7 bases, leaving 10 bases between them. This chain's CDR3 is CASRDSQNEQFF. The CDR3 DNA reads TGTGCCAGCAGGGACTCCCAGAATGAGCAGTTCTTC.

This rearrangement joins TRBV5-1 to TRBJ2-1; 11 bases map to TRBD1. The CDR3 extends over 15 amino acids. CDR1 SGHRS and CDR2 YFSETQ come from the germline V gene. Trimming took 4 bases from V and 6 from J; bases not matched to a gene: 6. This CDR3 is CASSPGQGASNEQFF. The DNA for the CDR3 is TGCGCCAGCAGCCCTGGACAGGGGGCGAGCAATGAGCAGTTCTTC.

This clone was observed a single time. CDR3 DNA: TGTGCCAGCAGCTTAGGATTCAATAGCGATACGCAGTATTTT. Translated, it gives CASSLGFNSDTQYF. V usage is TRBV7-2 and J usage is TRBJ2-3; D remains ambiguous. There are 14 residues in the CDR3. The germline V and J ends were trimmed by 1 base and 6 bases, with 11 bases remaining between them. Per the germline V gene, CDR1 is SGHTA and CDR2 is FQGNSA.

This chain connects TRBV6-1 to TRBJ1-2, with a possible D match to TRBD1 (5 bases). There are 13 residues in the CDR3. The V end lost 4 bases, the J end lost 4 bases, and 10 bases lay between the germline ends. The germline gives CDR1 MNHNS, CDR2 SASEGT. The CDR3 region has the DNA TGTGCCAGCAGTGCGGGACTCTTCTATGGCTACACCTTC. Translating it yields CASSAGLFYGYTF.